This T cell receptor beta chain came from a study of a mutant IDH1 vaccine in newly diagnosed glioma (dated by TCRdb to 2020 to 2022). Notes on the research overall: In the chemotherapy-containing groups, vaccination started alongside temozolomide cycles, whereas in patients who had radiotherapy alone it started 4-6 weeks after radiotherapy. Of the roughly 30 treated patients, 62.5% were male and about 40% were female, and a mean age of 40.4 years was recorded. Prior to enrollment, patients had been given standard therapy consisting of radiotherapy alone, temozolomide alone, or radiochemotherapy with temozolomide, with the combination given to most patients. The week-35 safety follow-up took place at visit V12, and the week-47 end of study took place at visit V13. Peripheral blood was drawn at six visits: V03 (baseline), V05, V07, V10, V12 and V13. For exploratory analyses, longitudinal TCRB deep sequencing was carried out in around 24 treated patients wherever samples were available. The research as a whole found: Pseudoprogression appeared unrelated to alterations in the top peripheral T cell clonotypes detected by TCRB sequencing. Availability determined which PBMC samples were chosen for TCRB deep sequencing. Immune responses induced by the vaccine were seen in approximately 93% of patients across multiple MHC alleles. It was noted by the authors that analyses of patient blood samples could not be reproduced owing to sample limitations.

For this clone: Its antigen remains unidentified. No base quality information exists; no much larger clone differs at one position.

Reading the label with the study, this specimen's time point is: week 35, safety follow-up. A 20-mer mutant IDH1 peptide at 300 micrograms in Montanide made up each vaccine dose, which was injected subcutaneously together with topical imiquimod. Across visits V03 through V10, patients got a total of eight vaccinations, given in weeks 1, 3, 5, 7, 11, 15, 19 and 23. All donors had newly diagnosed IDH1-mutant astrocytomas of WHO grade 3 or 4 that showed loss of nuclear ATRX. The samples were drawn from NOA16, a multicentre, single-arm, open-label phase I trial in Germany that tested a mutant IDH1 peptide vaccine in humans for the first time. Genomic DNA for TCRB sequencing was extracted from EDTA blood using the DNeasy Blood and Tissue Kit. Library preparation was by the immunoSEQ multiplex PCR assay. Rearranged TCR beta chain sequences were amplified with the hsTCRB Kit following the manufacturer's protocol. Sequencing of TCRB libraries was carried out on an Illumina MiSeq. Per the authors' processing: The proprietary platform of the kit vendor was used for demultiplexing, trimming and gene mapping. Sourced from immuneACCESS, this table was stored by TCRdb with only in-frame sequences that have V and J called. A share of the clones is absent; for the studies checked, an unresolved V gene accounts for under half, and the remainder has no known explanation. V and J calls and clone size are copied from that table; D and trimming were computed from the DNA. The table for this sample lists roughly 69,000 clones; around 90% of them were counted only once. Roughly 2% of the sample is taken by the ten largest.

Based on the germline V gene, the CDR1 and CDR2 sequences are MGHRA and YSYEKL. From cysteine to phenylalanine, the CDR3 is 13 amino acids long. The kept DNA is CDR3 alone, 39 bases in frame from the first base. The V and J ends are trimmed by 0 bases and 4 bases, leaving 6 bases between them. The receptor's source is a young man with glioma. The sequence joins TRBV4-1 to TRBJ1-2, with the D gene too uncertain to name. The sample was PBMCs, taken from a glioma patient whose treatment included an IDH1 peptide vaccine. CDR3 protein: CASSQDTSYGYTF. The nucleotide sequence is given as TGCGCCAGCAGCCAAGATACCAGCTATGGCTACACCTTC.